This entry lists 24 T cell receptor beta chains sequenced from one sample in a study of technical replicates of blood from a few donors. Sequenced by immunoSEQ multiplex PCR; TCRdb stores in-frame clones only, minus some. The sample consists of tens of thousands of clones, approximately 90% of them appearing once. Specimen: PBMCs. Source of these receptors: a human donor in good health. Some clones in this sample may be carry-over from other donors' samples.

The gene calls are TRBV30 and TRBJ1-2, with D perhaps TRBD1 (5 bases). CDR1 and CDR2 (germline): GTSNPN, SVGIG (reference sequence). The CDR3 contains 14 residues. The germline V and J ends were trimmed by 1 base and 4 bases, with 13 bases remaining between them. The CDR3 sequence: CAWSALGGAYGYTF. Written as DNA, the CDR3 is TGTGCCTGGAGTGCACTAGGAGGGGCCTATGGCTACACCTTC.

The CDR3 loop is CASSRRGGYPYEQYF. CDR3 DNA: TGTGCCAGCAGCCGCCGCGGGGGTTACCCCTACGAGCAGTACTTC. V usage is TRBV7-2 and J usage is TRBJ2-7, with 7 nucleotides matching TRBD2. Looked up from germline, CDR1 is SGHTA and CDR2 is FQGNSA. The length of the CDR3 is 15 residues. V was pared by 5 bases and J by 2 bases, with 9 bases of the junction left unmatched.

The chain has TRBV27 and TRBJ2-7; TRBD2 aligns across 11 bases. Looked up from germline, CDR1 is MNHEY and CDR2 is SMNVEV (reference sequence). This CDR3 spans 14 amino acids. Trimming cost V 6 bases and J 4 bases; bases outside gene matches: 5. The chain's CDR3 is CASRVAGGRYEQYF. The CDR3 coding sequence is TGTGCCAGCAGGGTAGCGGGAGGGAGGTACGAGCAGTACTTC.

The V and J genes are TRBV5-1 and TRBJ2-1, with 7 bases that match TRBD2. Trimming at V came to 1 base and at J to 2 bases, leaving 6 bases not matched to a gene. This CDR3 contains 16 residues. Germline CDR1 SGHRS, CDR2 YFSETQ. CDR3 sequence: CASSLLTGGTYNEQFF. The CDR3 DNA sequence: TGCGCCAGCAGCTTGCTAACGGGAGGAACCTACAATGAGCAGTTCTTC. The whole variable domain, filled in from reference TRBV5-1 and TRBJ2-1, reads KAGVTQTPRYLIKTRGQQVTLSCSPISGHRSVSWYQQTPGQGLQFLFEYFSETQRNKGNFPGRFSGRQFSNSRSEMNVSTLELGDSALYLCASSLLTGGTYNEQFFGPGTRLTVL.

CDR3 coding DNA: TGTGCCAGCAGCTTGCGACAGGGGGAGGGAAACACCATATATTTT. Its protein product is CASSLRQGEGNTIYF. The chain recombines TRBV5-4 with TRBJ1-3; 9 nucleotides align to TRBD1. This CDR3 contains 15 residues. V shed 1 base, J shed 4 bases, and the junction held 3 bases outside the gene matches. Germline loops: CDR1 SGHNT, CDR2 YYREEE (reference sequence).

The V call is TRBV7-8, the J call TRBJ2-7; 9 bases align to TRBD2. The V gene's germline CDR1 is SGHVS and CDR2 FQNEAQ. The CDR3 has 15 residues. Trimming removed 5 bases from V and 4 bases from J; junction bases left unmatched: 9. The CDR3 nucleotides are TGTGCCAGCAGCGATTTAGCGGGAGCGAGGTACGAGCAGTACTTC. This encodes CASSDLAGARYEQYF.

The gene calls are TRBV27 and TRBJ1-4; TRBD1 might be the D (5 bases). Deletions cut 4 bases from V and 2 bases from J, with 11 bases between. Germline V CDR1 and CDR2: MNHEY, SMNVEV (reference sequence). This CDR3 has 15 residues. The CDR3 nucleotides read TGTGCCAGCAGTTCCCGGGGGAGGACTAATGAAAAACTGTTTTTT. Amino acid sequence: CASSSRGRTNEKLFF.

This clone was observed once. The V gene is TRBV27, the J gene TRBJ2-5, with 9 bases matching TRBD2. Germline assignment: CDR1 MNHEY and CDR2 SMNVEV (reference sequence). The V and J ends lost 5 bases and 5 bases, in that order; junction bases with no gene match: 9. CDR3 length equals 15 residues. The CDR3 loop reads CASSQGLAAGETQYF. The CDR3 nucleotides read TGTGCCAGCAGTCAGGGACTAGCTGCGGGGGAGACCCAGTACTTC.

This clone was detected once. The gene calls are TRBV11-2 and TRBJ2-1, with 8 bases matching TRBD2. Germline-derived CDR1 and CDR2 are SGHAT and FQNNGV. J was trimmed by 0 bases and V by 3 bases; bases with no gene match: 13. The CDR3 runs to 19 residues. The CDR3 DNA reads TGTGCCAGCAGCTTCTTTCTAGCGGGCAAAAAAAGCTCCTACAATGAGCAGTTCTTC. This gives the protein CASSFFLAGKKSSYNEQFF.

This clone was counted a few times. The J gene is TRBJ1-1, the V gene TRBV9, with TRBD1 as a possible D gene (6 bases). Trimming pared 0 bases from V and 4 bases from J, leaving 10 bases between. The CDR3 runs 14 residues. The germline V gene encodes CDR1 SGDLS and CDR2 YYNGEE. The CDR3 sequence is CASSVEGGGTEAFF. The CDR3 DNA follows: TGTGCCAGCAGCGTAGAAGGGGGGGGCACTGAAGCTTTCTTT.

The chain recombines TRBV19 with TRBJ2-3, with TRBD2 matching 7 bases. Germline trimming cut 3 bases from V and 6 bases from J; bases unmatched to any gene: 6. From germline, CDR1 is LNHDA and CDR2 SQIVND (reference sequence). This CDR3 spans 14 amino acids. CDR3 amino acids: CASSIAGRWDTQYF. In nucleotides, the CDR3 is TGTGCCAGTAGTATTGCCGGGAGGTGGGATACGCAGTATTTT.

This clone showed up just once. The chain has TRBV19 and TRBJ2-1, with D tentatively TRBD1 (7 bases). Trimming took off 11 bases at V and 7 bases at J, with 15 bases between the two ends. Germline V gene lookup returns CDR1 LNHDA and CDR2 SQIVND (reference sequence). CDR3 length equals 12 residues. CDR3 DNA sequence: TGTGCCCCGACAGGGAGGAAGAATGAGCAGTTCTTC. Amino acids: CAPTGRKNEQFF.

The rearrangement links TRBV11-2 to TRBJ2-4; 8 bases agree with TRBD1. V gave up 3 bases and J gave up 6 bases; unmatched junction bases: 1. This CDR3 is 13 amino acids long. In germline, CDR1 is SGHAT, CDR2 FQNNGV. CDR3 DNA sequence: TGTGCCAGCAGCTTCGGACAGGGAAACATTCAGTACTTC. Translation: CASSFGQGNIQYF.

The chain is built from TRBV7-9 and TRBJ2-1; the match to TRBD1 covers 9 bases. After removal of 0 bases from V and 2 bases from J, the junction contained 11 bases not matched to a gene. CDR1 SEHNR and CDR2 FQNEAQ come from the germline V gene (reference sequence). This CDR3 comprises 19 residues. CDR3 sequence (DNA): TGTGCCAGCAGCTTAGCCACGCGATCCAGGACAGGGGCCTACAATGAGCAGTTCTTC. Residues: CASSLATRSRTGAYNEQFF.

CDR3 in DNA: TGTGCCAGCCTTTCTTCCGGGACAGGGGCGTTCTTC. Protein product: CASLSSGTGAFF. This chain uses TRBV2 with TRBJ2-1, with 10 bases identical to TRBD1. V gave up 8 bases and J gave up 15 bases; unmatched junction bases: 10. Germline CDR1 SNHLY, CDR2 FYNNEI. The CDR3 length is 12 residues.

The rearrangement joins TRBV7-9 to TRBJ2-1; possibly TRBD2 for D (7 bases). Per the germline V gene, CDR1 is SEHNR and CDR2 is FQNEAQ (reference sequence). V gave up 5 bases and J gave up 7 bases, with 18 bases separating them. The CDR3 is 15 residues long. In nucleotides, the CDR3 is TGTGCCAGCAGCGCAAGAGGGGGGGCGCAAAATGAGCAGTTCTTC. The encoded protein is CASSARGGAQNEQFF.

This clone has just a few counts. J is TRBJ2-5 and V is TRBV30; TRBD2 aligns across 7 bases. This CDR3 contains 13 residues. V was pared by 7 bases and J by 7 bases, with 12 bases of the junction left unmatched. The V gene's germline CDR1 is GTSNPN and CDR2 SVGIG (reference sequence). CDR3 protein: CASQTSPGGTQYF. CDR3 DNA: TGTGCCTCCCAAACTAGCCCGGGAGGGACCCAGTACTTC.

The chain combines TRBV5-4 with TRBJ1-2, with 9 bases aligning to TRBD1. This CDR3 has 15 amino acids. Germline CDR1 SGHNT, CDR2 YYREEE (reference sequence). The junction had 6 bases not matched to a gene; V was cut back by 4 bases and J by 2 bases. The DNA for the CDR3 is TGTGCCAGCAGCGGATCCGGGACAGGGAACTATGGCTACACCTTC. Its protein is CASSGSGTGNYGYTF. Combining the CDR3 with reference TRBV5-4 and TRBJ1-2 gives the whole variable domain ETGVTQSPTHLIKTRGQQVTLRCSSQSGHNTVSWYQQALGQGPQFIFQYYREEENGRGNFPPRFSGLQFPNYSSELNVNALELDDSALYLCASSGSGTGNYGYTFGSGTRLTVV.

The chain couples TRBV6-5 to TRBJ2-2; D is unclear. The CDR3 contains 12 residues. Germline loops: CDR1 MNHEY, CDR2 SVGAGI. The V gene lost 3 bases and the J gene lost 8 bases, with 7 bases spanning the gap. The CDR3 here is CASSYRSGELFF. DNA of the CDR3: TGTGCCAGCAGTTATCGGTCAGGGGAGCTGTTTTTT.

Worth noting for this clone: Other nucleotide sequences from this sample produce the same CDR3. The chain is built from TRBV9 and TRBJ1-1; no clear D gene. V was shortened by 0 bases and J by 0 bases, with 3 bases between the two germline ends. CDR1 SGDLS and CDR2 YYNGEE come from the germline V gene. The length of the CDR3 is 13 residues. This CDR3 is CASSVALNTEAFF. CDR3 sequence (DNA): TGTGCCAGCAGCGTAGCATTGAACACTGAAGCTTTCTTT.

The chain joins TRBV28 to TRBJ1-6; D might be TRBD1 (6 bases). There are 17 residues in the CDR3. Trimming pared 5 bases from V and 0 bases from J, leaving 14 bases between. Germline CDR1 is MDHEN and CDR2 is SYDVKM. The CDR3 spells CASSSRTVSSYNSPLHF. As DNA, the CDR3 is TGTGCCAGCAGTAGCAGGACAGTAAGCTCCTATAATTCACCCCTCCACTTT.

The chain joins TRBV15 to TRBJ2-3, with D tentatively TRBD2 (7 bases). There are 16 residues in the CDR3. Germline V lookup: CDR1 LNHNV, CDR2 YYDKDF (reference sequence). Trimming stripped 5 bases from V and 4 bases from J, with 19 bases between. CDR3 nucleotide sequence: TGTGCCACCAGCCTTTTGGGGGGGCAGGTTTCAGATACGCAGTATTTT. As protein: CATSLLGGQVSDTQYF.

The chain combines TRBV7-2 with TRBJ1-4; D is uncertain. The CDR3 is 14 amino acids. Germline assignment: CDR1 SGHTA and CDR2 FQGNSA. V lost 5 bases and J lost 0, with 7 bases in between. The CDR3 region has the DNA TGTGCCAGCAGCACCGGGACAACTAATGAAAAACTGTTTTTT. This codes for CASSTGTTNEKLFF. Drawing the rest from reference TRBV7-2 and TRBJ1-4, the complete variable domain is GAGVSQSPSNKVTEKGKDVELRCDPISGHTALYWYRQSLGQGLEFLIYFQGNSAPDKSGLPSDRFSAERTGGSVSTLTIQRTQQEDSAVYLCASSTGTTNEKLFFGSGTQLSVL.

The chain is built from TRBV5-8 and TRBJ2-3; 9 bases line up with TRBD1. CDR1 is SGHTS and CDR2 is YDEGEE in the germline V gene. The CDR3 loop spans 16 amino acids. V lost 4 bases and J lost 5; bases outside the gene matches: 11. CDR3 region: CASSGVQGARGDTQYF. CDR3 sequence (DNA): TGTGCCAGCAGCGGCGTACAGGGGGCGCGGGGAGATACGCAGTATTTT.